Listed below are T cell receptor beta chains from one sample, sequenced in a study of glioma-infiltrating T cells after dendritic cell vaccination. Sequencing was performed with immunoSEQ multiplex PCR; in TCRdb, only in-frame clones are kept and a portion is missing. Of under 70,000 clones in the sample, more than 75% were seen once. This specimen consisted of blood, obtained before dendritic cell vaccination. All receptors come from a human donor with glioblastoma. The CDR3 runs from the conserved cysteine through the conserved F or W. Fields, in order: J gene, CDR3 length, D gene, V gene, clone size, CDR3 DNA, CDR3 protein. A D gene is named only where the DNA matches it firmly. Expanded clones get a size class; other rows say once, few or many, or leave the size out.

J gene: TRBJ1-6; CDR3 length: 20; D gene: TRBD1; V gene: TRBV28; clone size: once; CDR3 DNA: TGTGCCAGCAGTTTTGAAACCCGGGGTCTGACAGGGAATTATAATTCACCCCTCCACTTT; CDR3 protein: CASSFETRGLTGNYNSPLHF
J gene: TRBJ2-1; CDR3 length: 13; D gene: .; V gene: TRBV2; clone size: .; CDR3 DNA: TGTGCCAGCAGTGTGCGGATTCACAATGAGCAGTTCTTC; CDR3 protein: CASSVRIHNEQFF
J gene: TRBJ2-7; CDR3 length: 14; D gene: TRBD1; V gene: TRBV19; clone size: .; CDR3 DNA: TGTGCCAGTAGTAAAAAACAGGGGATCTACGAGCAGTACTTC; CDR3 protein: CASSKKQGIYEQYF
J gene: TRBJ1-5; CDR3 length: 15; D gene: .; V gene: TRBV28; clone size: .; CDR3 DNA: TGTGCCAGCAGTCCGGTCGGGAGGGGGTATCAGCCCCAGCATTTT; CDR3 protein: CASSPVGRGYQPQHF
J gene: TRBJ2-5; CDR3 length: 14; D gene: .; V gene: TRBV18; clone size: .; CDR3 DNA: TGTGCCAGCTCACCATCGCGACTCCAAGAGACCCAGTACTTC; CDR3 protein: CASSPSRLQETQYF
J gene: TRBJ1-6; CDR3 length: 17; D gene: .; V gene: TRBV10-2; clone size: few; CDR3 DNA: TGCGCCAGCAGTGAGTTATCCGGGGGCTCCTATAATTCACCCCTCCACTTT; CDR3 protein: CASSELSGGSYNSPLHF
J gene: TRBJ2-7; CDR3 length: 15; D gene: TRBD1; V gene: TRBV29-1; clone size: .; CDR3 DNA: TGCAGCGTCTCAGGGGACAGGCCGAGCTCCTACGAGCAGTACTTC; CDR3 protein: CSVSGDRPSSYEQYF
J gene: TRBJ2-5; CDR3 length: 12; D gene: .; V gene: TRBV29-1; clone size: .; CDR3 DNA: TGCAGCGTTGGTAGCAGGGTAGAGACCCAGTACTTC; CDR3 protein: CSVGSRVETQYF
J gene: TRBJ1-2; CDR3 length: 13; D gene: .; V gene: TRBV6-1; clone size: .; CDR3 DNA: TGTGCCAGCAGTGACCACAGGAGCGATGGCTACACCTTC; CDR3 protein: CASSDHRSDGYTF
J gene: TRBJ1-1; CDR3 length: 13; D gene: .; V gene: TRBV9; clone size: once; CDR3 DNA: TGTGCCAGCAGCGGTCGACAGAACACTGAAGCTTTCTTT; CDR3 protein: CASSGRQNTEAFF
J gene: TRBJ1-3; CDR3 length: 16; D gene: .; V gene: TRBV28; clone size: .; CDR3 DNA: TGTGCCAGCAGGGGCTCAGACGGGGTCTCTGGAAACACCATATATTTT; CDR3 protein: CASRGSDGVSGNTIYF
J gene: TRBJ2-7; CDR3 length: 14; D gene: .; V gene: TRBV7-8; clone size: .; CDR3 DNA: TGTGCCAGCAGCTTTGGCGGGATCATCTACGAGCAGTACTTC; CDR3 protein: CASSFGGIIYEQYF
J gene: TRBJ2-3; CDR3 length: 14; D gene: .; V gene: TRBV5-4; clone size: .; CDR3 DNA: TGTGCCAGCAGCTACCGGGACTCCACCTCTACGCAGTATTTT; CDR3 protein: CASSYRDSTSTQYF
J gene: TRBJ2-3; CDR3 length: 17; D gene: TRBD2; V gene: TRBV6-1; clone size: once; CDR3 DNA: TGTGCCAGCAGTGAAGGCCTAGCGGGGGGGTACACAGATACGCAGTATTTT; CDR3 protein: CASSEGLAGGYTDTQYF
J gene: TRBJ2-2; CDR3 length: 17; D gene: TRBD1; V gene: TRBV2; clone size: .; CDR3 DNA: TGTGCCAGCAGTGCGGACAGGCCATTCCGGAACACCGGGGAGCTGTTTTTT; CDR3 protein: CASSADRPFRNTGELFF
J gene: TRBJ2-5; CDR3 length: 12; D gene: TRBD1; V gene: TRBV2; clone size: few; CDR3 DNA: TGTGCCAGCAGGGGGGACAGGGACCCACGGTACTTC; CDR3 protein: CASRGDRDPRYF
J gene: TRBJ2-3; CDR3 length: 16; D gene: TRBD2; V gene: TRBV5-1; clone size: .; CDR3 DNA: TGCGCCAGCAGCCAGGGACTAGCGGGGGTCACAGATACGCAGTATTTT; CDR3 protein: CASSQGLAGVTDTQYF
J gene: TRBJ1-3; CDR3 length: 15; D gene: .; V gene: TRBV5-6; clone size: .; CDR3 DNA: TGTGCCAGCAGCTTGGCACCGGGAGGGGGAAACACCATATATTTT; CDR3 protein: CASSLAPGGGNTIYF
J gene: TRBJ1-3; CDR3 length: 17; D gene: TRBD1; V gene: TRBV2; clone size: .; CDR3 DNA: TGTGCCAGCAGTGGCTTGGGACAGGGAACTTCTGGAAACACCATATATTTT; CDR3 protein: CASSGLGQGTSGNTIYF
J gene: TRBJ1-6; CDR3 length: 13; D gene: .; V gene: TRBV5-6; clone size: .; CDR3 DNA: TGTGCCAGCAGCTTGGTTCGGGTTTCACCCCTCCACTTT; CDR3 protein: CASSLVRVSPLHF
J gene: TRBJ1-3; CDR3 length: 13; D gene: .; V gene: TRBV5-1; clone size: many; CDR3 DNA: TGCGCCAGCAGCTTGCACGGTGGAAACACCATATATTTT; CDR3 protein: CASSLHGGNTIYF
J gene: TRBJ2-3; CDR3 length: 15; D gene: .; V gene: TRBV25-1; clone size: .; CDR3 DNA: TGTGCCAGCAGTGAAAAACTGAGGTCCACGGATACGCAGTATTTT; CDR3 protein: CASSEKLRSTDTQYF
J gene: TRBJ1-5; CDR3 length: 16; D gene: .; V gene: TRBV19; clone size: .; CDR3 DNA: TGTGCCAGTAGTATAATACGGGGGGCAGCGGGTCAGCCCCAGCATTTT; CDR3 protein: CASSIIRGAAGQPQHF
J gene: TRBJ2-2; CDR3 length: 16; D gene: TRBD1; V gene: TRBV5-1; clone size: .; CDR3 DNA: TGCGCCAGCAGCCTATCCGGGACAGGGAGAACCGGGGAGCTGTTTTTT; CDR3 protein: CASSLSGTGRTGELFF
J gene: TRBJ1-5; CDR3 length: 16; D gene: TRBD1; V gene: TRBV19; clone size: .; CDR3 DNA: TGTGCCAGTAGGGGTCATGACAGGGCGAAGTATCAGCCCCAGCATTTT; CDR3 protein: CASRGHDRAKYQPQHF
J gene: TRBJ2-3; CDR3 length: 15; D gene: TRBD1; V gene: TRBV18; clone size: .; CDR3 DNA: TGTGCCAGCTCATCAAGACAGGGTAGCACAGATACGCAGTATTTT; CDR3 protein: CASSSRQGSTDTQYF
J gene: TRBJ2-1; CDR3 length: 14; D gene: TRBD1; V gene: TRBV4-2; clone size: .; CDR3 DNA: TGTGCCAGCAGCCGATCGGACAGGGTAAATGAGCAGTTCTTC; CDR3 protein: CASSRSDRVNEQFF
J gene: TRBJ1-1; CDR3 length: 11; D gene: .; V gene: TRBV6-1; clone size: .; CDR3 DNA: TGTGCCAGCAGTCCCCGGAGGGAAGCTTTCTTT; CDR3 protein: CASSPRREAFF
J gene: TRBJ2-2; CDR3 length: 13; D gene: .; V gene: TRBV29-1; clone size: .; CDR3 DNA: TGCAGCGTTGATACGGGGTACACCGGGGAGCTGTTTTTT; CDR3 protein: CSVDTGYTGELFF
J gene: TRBJ2-1; CDR3 length: 14; D gene: .; V gene: TRBV18; clone size: .; CDR3 DNA: TGTGCCAGCTCACCACCAGTGGGGGCCAGTGAGCAGTTCTTC; CDR3 protein: CASSPPVGASEQFF
J gene: TRBJ2-1; CDR3 length: 16; D gene: .; V gene: TRBV7-2; clone size: .; CDR3 DNA: TGTGCCAGCAGCCCCACCCCTCCCAGGGGGGCCCATGAGCAGTTCTTC; CDR3 protein: CASSPTPPRGAHEQFF
J gene: TRBJ2-7; CDR3 length: 16; D gene: TRBD1; V gene: TRBV28; clone size: .; CDR3 DNA: TGTGCCAGCAGTTTTTTTTCCCTGGGACAGGTATACGAGCAGTACTTC; CDR3 protein: CASSFFSLGQVYEQYF
J gene: TRBJ1-1; CDR3 length: 13; D gene: .; V gene: TRBV7-9; clone size: .; CDR3 DNA: TGTGCCAGCAGCTTTAAGCCGAACACTGAAGCTTTCTTT; CDR3 protein: CASSFKPNTEAFF
J gene: TRBJ2-7; CDR3 length: 15; D gene: .; V gene: TRBV19; clone size: .; CDR3 DNA: TGTGCCAGTAGTGTTTGGGGCAGGCCTTCCTACGAGCAGTACTTC; CDR3 protein: CASSVWGRPSYEQYF
J gene: TRBJ2-3; CDR3 length: 15; D gene: .; V gene: TRBV6-5; clone size: .; CDR3 DNA: TGTGCCAGCAGAACCCCTAGAGGAACAAGCGATACGCAGTATTTT; CDR3 protein: CASRTPRGTSDTQYF
J gene: TRBJ2-1; CDR3 length: 15; D gene: TRBD1; V gene: TRBV7-9; clone size: .; CDR3 DNA: TGTGCCAGCAGCTCCGCCTTAGGGGGCCTAAATGAGCAGTTCTTC; CDR3 protein: CASSSALGGLNEQFF
J gene: TRBJ2-7; CDR3 length: 16; D gene: TRBD2; V gene: TRBV7-2; clone size: .; CDR3 DNA: TGTGCCAGCAGCTTAACAAGCGGGGGGCCTTCCTACGAGCAGTACTTC; CDR3 protein: CASSLTSGGPSYEQYF
J gene: TRBJ2-1; CDR3 length: 15; D gene: TRBD2; V gene: TRBV6-1; clone size: once; CDR3 DNA: TGTGCCAGCAGTGTTAGCGGGTCACAGGTCCATGAGCAGTTCTTC; CDR3 protein: CASSVSGSQVHEQFF
J gene: TRBJ1-5; CDR3 length: 14; D gene: .; V gene: TRBV28; clone size: few; CDR3 DNA: TGTGCCAGCAGTTTGCCGGACTTAAATCAGCCCCAGCATTTT; CDR3 protein: CASSLPDLNQPQHF
J gene: TRBJ1-3; CDR3 length: 15; D gene: TRBD1; V gene: TRBV5-6; clone size: .; CDR3 DNA: TGTGCCAGCAGCGTGACAGGGAGCTCTGGAAACACCATATATTTT; CDR3 protein: CASSVTGSSGNTIYF